The 22 T cell receptor beta chains presented below share a single source sample, sequenced in a study of control samples from healthy donors and cancer patients. Measured with immunoSEQ multiplex PCR; TCRdb has only the in-frame clones, and not every one. The sample yields about 160,000 clones, just under 95% seen once. Sequenced sample: blood. The receptors stem from a woman aged 35 to 49 in good health.

As to this clone: One end of the junction fails to match germline, which may point to a read error. The gene calls are TRBV6-2 or TRBV6-3 and TRBJ1-1; tentative D call: TRBD1 (5 bases). This CDR3 comprises 13 residues. Germline CDR1 is MNHEY and CDR2 is SVGEGT. The CDR3 DNA reads TGTGCCAGCAGTTCCCCGCCAGGGCGCCTGAATCTTTTT. It translates to CASSSPPGRLNLF.

As regards this clone: This specimen includes other DNA sequences encoding the same CDR3. V gene TRBV11-2 combines with J gene TRBJ2-6; tentatively, D is TRBD1 or TRBD2 (5 bases each). Germline V lookup: CDR1 SGHAT, CDR2 FQNNGV. The CDR3 consists of 17 residues. Trimming shortened V by 1 base and J by 3 bases, and 13 bases separated the two germline ends. The chain's CDR3 is CASSLVTGGRGANVLTF. The CDR3 bases are TGTGCCAGCAGCTTAGTGACTGGGGGTCGTGGGGCCAACGTCCTGACTTTC. The full variable domain, rest sourced from reference TRBV11-2 and TRBJ2-6, is EAGVAQSPRYKIIEKRQSVAFWCNPISGHATLYWYQQILGQGPKLLIQFQNNGVVDDSQLPKDRFSAERLKGVDSTLKIQPAKLEDSAVYLCASSLVTGGRGANVLTFGAGSRLTVL.

This sequence joins TRBV11-2 and TRBJ2-1, with 8 bases lining up with TRBD2. The germline V gene encodes CDR1 SGHAT and CDR2 FQNNGV. The V segment lost 1 base and the J segment 4 bases; nucleotides outside the gene matches: 6. The CDR3 runs 16 residues. The DNA of the CDR3 is TGTGCCAGCAGCTTAGTATCGGGACTAGAGTACAATGAGCAGTTCTTC. Its protein product is CASSLVSGLEYNEQFF.

The V gene is TRBV14, the J gene TRBJ2-1, with 11 bases that match TRBD1. Germline lookup yields CDR1 SGHDN and CDR2 FVKESK. This CDR3 region has 17 residues. Trimming removed 1 base from V and 8 bases from J; junction bases left unmatched: 10. The CDR3 reads CASSQAFWDRGFDEQFF. CDR3 DNA: TGTGCCAGCAGCCAAGCTTTTTGGGACAGGGGGTTTGATGAGCAGTTCTTC.

The chain recombines TRBV15 with TRBJ2-3; the D is unclear. Per the germline V gene, CDR1 is LNHNV and CDR2 is YYDKDF (reference sequence). The CDR3 runs 12 residues. With 0 bases removed from V and 2 bases from J, the gap between germline ends came to 0 bases. CDR3 in DNA: TGTGCCACCAGCAGAGACACAGATACGCAGTATTTT. Translation gives CATSRDTDTQYF.

J is TRBJ2-5 and V is TRBV7-9, with D unclear. This CDR3 spans 12 amino acids. The germline V gene encodes CDR1 SEHNR and CDR2 FQNEAQ (reference sequence). Trimming pared 1 base from V and 5 bases from J, leaving 5 bases between. CDR3 sequence reads: CASSLVPETQYF. The CDR3 bases are TGTGCCAGCAGCTTAGTACCTGAGACCCAGTACTTC.

The chain carries TRBV6-2 or TRBV6-3 and TRBJ1-5; D is unresolved. The germline V and J ends were trimmed by 2 bases and 1 base, with 3 bases remaining between them. The CDR3 spans 13 residues. Looked up from germline, CDR1 is MNHEY and CDR2 is SVGEGT. Here the CDR3 DNA reads TGTGCCAGCAGTTACATAAGCAATCAGCCCCAGCATTTT. Its protein is CASSYISNQPQHF.

The V call is TRBV18, the J call TRBJ1-5, with 7 bases fitting TRBD1. The length of the CDR3 is 14 residues. The germline V gene encodes CDR1 KGHSH and CDR2 LQKENI. V dropped 3 bases and J dropped 4; count of bases not matched to a gene: 3. In nucleotides, the CDR3 is TGTGCCAGCTCACCGGGACAGACTAATCAGCCCCAGCATTTT. This encodes CASSPGQTNQPQHF.

The chain recombines TRBV9 with TRBJ2-1; TRBD2 aligns across 8 bases. The germline V gene has CDR1 SGDLS and CDR2 YYNGEE. This CDR3 contains 15 residues. The ends lost 1 base at V and 5 bases at J; junction bases unmatched: 5. This CDR3 reads CASSVWGSGDNEQFF. Written as DNA, the CDR3 is TGTGCCAGCAGCGTATGGGGTAGCGGGGACAATGAGCAGTTCTTC.

The chain employs TRBV5-1 and TRBJ1-6, with a possible D match to TRBD1 (5 bases). Germline V gene lookup returns CDR1 SGHRS and CDR2 YFSETQ. The CDR3 has 17 amino acids. The V end lost 0 bases, the J end lost 0 bases, and 10 bases lay between the germline ends. CDR3 coding DNA: TGCGCCAGCAGCTTGGATGGGGCGAGCTCCTATAATTCACCCCTCCACTTT. It encodes CASSLDGASSYNSPLHF. The full variable domain, completed using reference TRBV5-1 and TRBJ1-6, is KAGVTQTPRYLIKTRGQQVTLSCSPISGHRSVSWYQQTPGQGLQFLFEYFSETQRNKGNFPGRFSGRQFSNSRSEMNVSTLELGDSALYLCASSLDGASSYNSPLHFGNGTRLTVT.

V gene TRBV11-3 combines with J gene TRBJ2-3; a weak D match, TRBD2 (7 bases). V was shortened by 0 bases and J by 2 bases, with 9 bases between the two germline ends. CDR3 length equals 15 residues. Looked up from germline, CDR1 is SGHNT and CDR2 is YENEEA. CDR3 in amino acids: CASSLDRGATDTQYF. In nucleotides, the CDR3 is TGTGCCAGCAGCTTAGATCGGGGGGCCACAGATACGCAGTATTTT.

The chain recombines TRBV7-9 with TRBJ1-5; D is undetermined. Per germline, CDR1 SEHNR and CDR2 FQNEAQ (reference sequence). The CDR3 has 13 residues. Between the trimmed V and J ends, which lost 4 bases and 2 bases, there was a span of 6 bases. The CDR3 region is CASSSDGNQPQHF. The CDR3 bases are TGTGCCAGCAGCTCCGACGGCAATCAGCCCCAGCATTTT.

The chain recombines TRBV6-2 or TRBV6-3 with TRBJ2-1; D is perhaps TRBD1 or TRBD2 (5 bases each). Trimming took off 2 bases at V and 3 bases at J, with 14 bases between the two ends. CDR3 length equals 16 residues. Germline values: CDR1 MNHEY, CDR2 SVGEGT. CDR3 sequence (DNA): TGTGCCAGCAGTTACCGAACGGGACCTTACTACAATGAGCAGTTCTTC. Protein product: CASSYRTGPYYNEQFF.

The chain links TRBV11-2 to TRBJ1-6, with D unclear. Germline V gene sequence: CDR1 SGHAT, CDR2 FQNNGV. CDR3 length: 15 residues. V was pared by 3 bases and J by 5 bases, with 11 bases between. The CDR3 region is CASSFPGVDNSPLHF. The CDR3 DNA sequence: TGTGCCAGCAGCTTCCCCGGGGTCGATAATTCACCCCTCCACTTT.

The chain uses TRBV6-5 and TRBJ2-7; 8 bases align to TRBD1. V trimming: 5 bases; J trimming: 4 bases; junction bases outside the gene matches: 10. The CDR3 contains 15 residues. In germline, CDR1 is MNHEY, CDR2 SVGAGI. The CDR3 DNA is TGTGCCAGCAGTCGACAATACAGGGGGGCGTACGAGCAGTACTTC. Translated, it gives CASSRQYRGAYEQYF.

The gene calls are TRBV6-4 and TRBJ1-1; D unresolved. This CDR3 has 13 residues. Between the trimmed V and J ends, which lost 4 bases and 1 base, there was a span of 7 bases. Germline V gives CDR1 MRHNA, CDR2 SNTAGT. The CDR3 nucleotides are TGTGCCAGCAGTGCGACTTGGAACACTGAAGCTTTCTTT. Translation gives CASSATWNTEAFF.

This chain uses TRBV7-2 with TRBJ1-1; weak D call: TRBD1 (5 bases). V was clipped by 3 bases and J by 3 bases, with 11 bases between them. Germline values: CDR1 SGHTA, CDR2 FQGNSA. This CDR3 spans 14 amino acids. In nucleotides, the CDR3 is TGTGCCAGCAGCTTGGTTCAGGGATACACTGAAGCTTTCTTT. Amino acids: CASSLVQGYTEAFF.

This chain joins TRBV4-3 and TRBJ1-6, with TRBD1 matching 7 bases. Germline CDR1 and CDR2: LGHNA and YSLEER. V was pared by 1 base and J by 7 bases, with 4 bases of the junction left unmatched. The CDR3 spans 15 residues. This CDR3 is CASSQVRDRNSPLHF. CDR3 coding DNA: TGCGCCAGCAGCCAAGTCCGGGACAGAAATTCACCCCTCCACTTT.

The chain links TRBV24-1 to TRBJ2-2; 9 bases are a match to TRBD1. Germline V gene sequence: CDR1 KGHDR, CDR2 SFDVKD. J was trimmed by 3 bases and V by 3 bases; bases with no gene match: 4. This CDR3 region has 16 residues. The chain's CDR3 is CATSDGQGSHTGELFF. The CDR3 bases are TGTGCCACCAGTGATGGACAGGGGTCTCACACCGGGGAGCTGTTTTTT.

The V gene is TRBV19, the J gene TRBJ1-6, with unresolved D. This CDR3 is 14 amino acids long. The ends were cut back, 5 bases at V and 9 bases at J, with 14 bases in the middle. The germline V gene encodes CDR1 LNHDA and CDR2 SQIVND (reference sequence). The CDR3, as DNA: TGTGCCAGTAGTCCCGCCGGCGGGCTTTCACCCCTCCACTTT. Residues: CASSPAGGLSPLHF.

CDR3 sequence: CASLPPGLTTGELFF. CDR3 coding DNA: TGTGCCAGCCTTCCTCCGGGACTGACGACCGGGGAGCTGTTTTTT. The gene calls are TRBV6-5 and TRBJ2-2, with D possibly TRBD2 on 6 matching bases. From germline, CDR1 is MNHEY and CDR2 SVGAGI. The CDR3 contains 15 residues. V shed 8 bases and J shed 5 bases, with 18 bases lying between them.

The chain links TRBV7-2 to TRBJ1-6, with D unclear. The CDR3 has 15 amino acids. Deletions cut 2 bases from V and 9 bases from J, with 14 bases between. Germline-derived CDR1 and CDR2 are SGHTA and FQGNSA. CDR3 protein: CASSLRTQGTSPLHF. CDR3 DNA sequence: TGTGCCAGCAGCTTACGGACCCAAGGAACTTCACCCCTCCACTTT. The variable domain in full, completed from reference TRBV7-2 and TRBJ1-6, reads GAGVSQSPSNKVTEKGKDVELRCDPISGHTALYWYRQSLGQGLEFLIYFQGNSAPDKSGLPSDRFSAERTGGSVSTLTIQRTQQEDSAVYLCASSLRTQGTSPLHFGNGTRLTVT.